This T cell receptor (beta chain) stems from a study of beta chain features in type 1 diabetes. A few counts support this clone. Between the trimmed V and J ends, which lost 0 bases and 7 bases, there was a span of 9 bases. The CDR3 sequence is 13 residues long. Germline CDR1 and CDR2: LGHNA and YNFKEQ. The entirety of the isolated RNA underwent reverse transcription, so expressed TCRB transcripts were sequenced. Clones were read by immunoSEQ multiplex PCR, and TCRdb kept only the in-frame ones, dropping some. This table holds about 150,000 clones, 11% found once. The V gene is TRBV4-2, the J gene TRBJ1-1, with D uncertain. The receptor's source is a man between 18 and 29 years old in good health. The specimen sequenced was central memory CD4+ T cells from blood. CDR3 region: CASSQDGQVEAFF. As DNA, the CDR3 is TGTGCCAGCAGCCAAGATGGGCAGGTTGAAGCTTTCTTT.